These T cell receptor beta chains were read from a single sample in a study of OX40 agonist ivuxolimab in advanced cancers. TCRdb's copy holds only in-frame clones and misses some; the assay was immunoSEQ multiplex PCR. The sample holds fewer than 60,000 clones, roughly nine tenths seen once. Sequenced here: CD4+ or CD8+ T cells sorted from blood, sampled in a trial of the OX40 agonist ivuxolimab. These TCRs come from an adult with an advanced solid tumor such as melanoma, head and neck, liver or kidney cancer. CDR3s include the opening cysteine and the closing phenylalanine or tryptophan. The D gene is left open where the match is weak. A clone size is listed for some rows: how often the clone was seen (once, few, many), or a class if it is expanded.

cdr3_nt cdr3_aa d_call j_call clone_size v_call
TGTGCCACCAGCAGAGATTGGGGAGGGGCCCATGAGCAGTTCTTC CATSRDWGGAHEQFF TRBD2 TRBJ2-1 NA TRBV15
TGTGCCACCAGCCGACAGGGGACGAGGATTCATGGCTACACCTTC CATSRQGTRIHGYTF TRBD1 TRBJ1-2 NA TRBV15
TGTGCCAGCAGCACACGACAGGGACAAGTCCTATATCATGGCTACACCTTC CASSTRQGQVLYHGYTF TRBD1 TRBJ1-2 NA TRBV7-6
TGTGCCAGCAGCTCCCGGGACAGTCGGGAAAAACTGTTTTTT CASSSRDSREKLFF TRBD1 TRBJ1-4 once TRBV5-6
TGCAGTGCTTACAGGTGGAATGGCTACACCTTC CSAYRWNGYTF NA TRBJ1-2 NA TRBV20-1
TGTGCCAGCACCCCAAAGGCCCCTCAGGGGCCCCAGCATTTT CASTPKAPQGPQHF NA TRBJ1-5 NA TRBV2
TGCGCCAGCAGCTTTGGTCTAGCGGGAGGTGGAACAGATACGCAGTATTTT CASSFGLAGGGTDTQYF TRBD2 TRBJ2-3 NA TRBV5-1
TGCGCCAGCAGCTTAATGGCTTCGGAGACCCAGTACTTC CASSLMASETQYF NA TRBJ2-5 once TRBV5-1
TGTGCCAGCAGTAGATCAGGGGGGAAGGCTTGGGGCTACACCTTC CASSRSGGKAWGYTF TRBD1 TRBJ1-2 NA TRBV28
TGTGCCAGCAGACTGGGACAGTTGAACACTGAAGCTTTCTTT CASRLGQLNTEAFF TRBD1 TRBJ1-1 NA TRBV28
TGTGCCAGCAGCTCCGGAGGCGGCTATGGCTACACCTTC CASSSGGGYGYTF NA TRBJ1-2 NA TRBV7-9
TGTGCCAGCAGCTGGACTAGCGGGAGGGGAGGGGCAGGAACGCAGTATTTT CASSWTSGRGGAGTQYF TRBD2 TRBJ2-3 NA TRBV7-3
TGTGCCAGCAGCGGCGCGAGTAGCACAGATACGCAGTATTTT CASSGASSTDTQYF NA TRBJ2-3 NA TRBV13
TGTGCCAGTAGCCGGACTAGCGGGGGGTTCTACGAGCAGTACTTC CASSRTSGGFYEQYF TRBD2 TRBJ2-7 few TRBV19
TGTGCCAGCAATCCCATGACAGCGGGCACTGAAGCTTTCTTT CASNPMTAGTEAFF NA TRBJ1-1 NA TRBV6-1
TGTGCCAGCAGCTTGTATCTAGGGGGGTATGGCTACACCTTC CASSLYLGGYGYTF NA TRBJ1-2 NA TRBV5-6
TGCGCCAGCAGCTTGTCTAGCGGAGACACCGGGGAGCTGTTTTTT CASSLSSGDTGELFF TRBD2 TRBJ2-2 NA TRBV5-1
TGTGCCAGCAGCTTAGCGCGCAGGGGGCGGAGGACCTACGAGCAGTACTTC CASSLARRGRRTYEQYF TRBD1 TRBJ2-7 NA TRBV11-2
TGTGCCAGCAGTTACTCGGCAGCGCCATCCTATGGCTACACCTTC CASSYSAAPSYGYTF NA TRBJ1-2 NA TRBV6-5
TGTGCCAGCAGCTGGGGGGGGGACTCCTCCTACAATGAGCAGTTCTTC CASSWGGDSSYNEQFF TRBD2 TRBJ2-1 NA TRBV5-4
TGTGCCAGCAGTGGGACTAGCGGGGGCCACTTTCACACAGATACGCAGTATTTT CASSGTSGGHFHTDTQYF TRBD2 TRBJ2-3 NA TRBV27
TGTGCCAGCAGCTTAGGGACAGGGTACACAGATACGCAGTATTTT CASSLGTGYTDTQYF TRBD1 TRBJ2-3 NA TRBV7-9
TGTGCCAGCAGTCGGGACCTATGGGGGTACACAGATACGCAGTATTTT CASSRDLWGYTDTQYF NA TRBJ2-3 NA TRBV28
TGTGCCAGCAGCCGAGTGGGGGCTCGGGAGACCCAGTACTTC CASSRVGARETQYF NA TRBJ2-5 NA TRBV11-2
TGTGCCAGCAGCCGGACAGGGGTTCATTATGGCTACACCTTC CASSRTGVHYGYTF TRBD1 TRBJ1-2 NA TRBV7-2
TGTGCCAGCAGTGAAAGGGTTCTCCCCTACGAGCAGTACTTC CASSERVLPYEQYF NA TRBJ2-7 NA TRBV2
TGTGCCAGCAGCCCTTCCCAGGGGCGACCCGGGGCCAACGTCCTGACTTTC CASSPSQGRPGANVLTF NA TRBJ2-6 NA TRBV7-3
TGCGCCAGCAGCTTGGGGGGGTCCTCGGCCAAAAACATTCAGTACTTC CASSLGGSSAKNIQYF NA TRBJ2-4 NA TRBV5-1
TGTGCCAGCACGGGACAGGGGTATGAAAAACTGTTTTTT CASTGQGYEKLFF TRBD1 TRBJ1-4 NA TRBV6-1
TGTGCCAGCAGCGCCCCGACAGGAGGAACCGATACGCAGTATTTT CASSAPTGGTDTQYF NA TRBJ2-3 NA TRBV9
TGTGCCAGCAGCCACCGTGGCAGCCCCTACGAGCAGTACTTC CASSHRGSPYEQYF NA TRBJ2-7 NA TRBV7-9
TGTGCCAGCAGACAAACTAGCGGGGGGTTCTACGAGCAGTACTTC CASRQTSGGFYEQYF TRBD2 TRBJ2-7 NA TRBV5-6
TGTGCCAGCAGCTTTAGCGGGGGTCCAGATACGCAGTATTTT CASSFSGGPDTQYF TRBD2 TRBJ2-3 NA TRBV7-2
TGCGCCAGCAGCTTTATGGGACAGGGCACAGATACGCAGTATTTT CASSFMGQGTDTQYF TRBD1 TRBJ2-3 NA TRBV5-1
TGTGCCAGCAGCCCCGACAGGAAGAATCAGCCCCAGCATTTT CASSPDRKNQPQHF NA TRBJ1-5 NA TRBV6-6
TGTGCCAGCAGCAAGGGGACTAGCGCAAGCACAGATACGCAGTATTTT CASSKGTSASTDTQYF TRBD2 TRBJ2-3 NA TRBV5-4
TGTGCCAGCAAGGGTCGGACAGCTGGAAACACCATATATTTT CASKGRTAGNTIYF NA TRBJ1-3 NA TRBV2
TGTGCCAGCAGCTTAAGTATAGCGGGAGGCCAAGGAGGCTACGAGCAGTACTTC CASSLSIAGGQGGYEQYF TRBD2 TRBJ2-7 NA TRBV7-3
TGTGCCAGCAGCCCTTACAGGGGGTCGGGGTCCTACGAGCAGTACTTC CASSPYRGSGSYEQYF TRBD1 TRBJ2-7 NA TRBV14
TGTGCCAGCAGTTACGGGACGAGGGAAGGGCAGCCCCAGCATTTT CASSYGTREGQPQHF NA TRBJ1-5 once TRBV6-6
TGTGCCAGTAGTAAGGGACATTCCGGAAGCTCCTACAATGAGCAGTTCTTC CASSKGHSGSSYNEQFF NA TRBJ2-1 once TRBV19
TGCGCCAGCAGCCTTGACCCCTTGGGGGGAGCCAATTCACCCCTCCACTTT CASSLDPLGGANSPLHF NA TRBJ1-6 NA TRBV5-1
TGTGCCAGCAGCTTACGGGTCACAGATACGCAGTATTTT CASSLRVTDTQYF NA TRBJ2-3 NA TRBV5-5
TGTGCCAGTAGTGCGGGACTTTATAGCTACGAGCAGTACTTC CASSAGLYSYEQYF NA TRBJ2-7 NA TRBV19
TGTGCCAGCAGGAAACAGGGTTGGGTCACTGAAGCTTTCTTT CASRKQGWVTEAFF NA TRBJ1-1 NA TRBV6-6
TGTGCCAGCAGCCCCGAGCCCCGACAGGGTGCACAGTATTTT CASSPEPRQGAQYF TRBD1 TRBJ2-3 NA TRBV5-6
TGTGCCAGCAGTTTAGACCGGGACAGGGGGATTCAGCCCCAGCATTTT CASSLDRDRGIQPQHF TRBD1 TRBJ1-5 NA TRBV28
TGTGCCAGCAGTCTCCAGCCAGGATGCTACGAGCAGTACTTC CASSLQPGCYEQYF NA TRBJ2-7 NA TRBV2
TGTGCCAGCAAGATGAACACCGGGGAGCTGTTTTTT CASKMNTGELFF NA TRBJ2-2 NA TRBV28
TGTGCCAGCTCACCACCGGGACAGGGTCCCTACGAGCAGTACTTC CASSPPGQGPYEQYF TRBD1 TRBJ2-7 NA TRBV18
TGTGCCAGCAACCGGGGACAGTCTAACTATGGCTACACCTTC CASNRGQSNYGYTF TRBD1 TRBJ1-2 NA TRBV7-9
TGTGCCAGCAGTCTTTCGAACACTGAAGCTTTCTTT CASSLSNTEAFF NA TRBJ1-1 NA TRBV6-6